The text below deals with one T cell receptor beta chain. The antigen it binds to is not known. Per-nucleotide qualities are absent, and no much larger clonotype sits a single base away. This sample stems from a study of vaccination effects on CD4 cells after COVID-19 (dated by TCRdb to 2022 to 2024). Notes on the research overall: Each participant got two doses of an mRNA SARS-CoV-2 vaccine, either BNT162b2 or mRNA-1273. Altogether, 10 COVID-19 convalescent patients and several SARS-CoV-2-naive healthy vaccine recipients made up the full study. The Oncomine TCR Beta short-read assay on an Illumina iSeq 100 was used to sequence cultures from other donors in the study. In both COVID-19 convalescent patients and infection-naive vaccine recipients, the study compared SARS-CoV-2 spike-specific CD4+ TCR repertoires from before mRNA vaccination with those from after it. What the authors observed across the whole study: In healthy vaccine recipients, vaccine-induced clones were almost all SARS-CoV-2 mono-reactive, with only 1 of 255 being cross-reactive with common cold coronaviruses. Both infection-induced and vaccine-induced clones contracted markedly at late post-vaccination timepoints, which is consistent with waning T cell responses. Limitations of the study were the small number of convalescent patients and the absence of early post-infection timepoints.

To identify antigen-specific CD4+ T cell clonotypes by their expansion, the ViraFEST assay first stimulated PBMC with viral peptide pools and then applied TCR sequencing. After around ten days of culture, CD4+ T cells were isolated with the EasySep CD4+ T cell isolation kit. The absence of prior SARS-CoV-2 infection in healthy vaccine recipients was confirmed by negative nucleocapsid antibodies before and after vaccination. Each well held 1.5 million to 2.5 million PBMC cultured in IMDM containing approximately 5% human AB serum, roughly 9.6 IU/ml IL-2 and gentamicin, along with about 9.3 ug/ml peptides. Half of the culture medium was replaced with fresh IL-2-containing medium on days 3 and 7. Each peptide stimulation condition was cultured in triplicate wells unless otherwise noted. PBMC were separated from whole blood using Ficoll-Paque Plus gradient centrifugation and were then either cryopreserved at -140C or used fresh. The overlapping peptide pools covered the spike proteins of SARS-CoV-2 and of the common cold coronaviruses HCoV-NL63, HCoV-OC43 and HCoV-229E. Genomic DNA was extracted from cultured CD4+ T cells with the QIAamp micro DNA kit.

Receptor libraries were prepared by the immunoSEQ multiplex PCR assay. DNA from the cultured and isolated CD4+ T cells underwent TCR beta CDR3 sequencing. In the source study's methods: Non-productive TCR sequences were removed and reads were trimmed to the CDR3 region, keeping CDR3s of at least 7 amino acids. The MANAFEST web app was used to identify antigen-specific clonotypes by comparing expansion in peptide wells with expansion in reference cultures. For clones to be considered positive, expansion at FDR<0.05 versus reference and all other wells, an odds ratio above 5, and a frequency above 0.1% in two replicate wells were required. A clonotype was defined as cross-reactive if the clonotype was significantly expanded both in SARS-CoV-2 spike wells and in at least one common cold coronavirus spike condition. CDR3 similarity was assessed by Levenshtein distance with the stringdist R package, and unrooted trees were built with ape in R 3.6.1. In TCRdb, the immuneACCESS table is reduced to in-frame sequences with V and J assigned. These tables do not hold every clone; where another copy was compared, an unresolved V gene accounts for under half, and the others remain unexplained. V and J calls plus clone size are reproduced from that table; the DNA served to infer D and trimming. The sample data list 70,000 to 75,000 clones, and approximately 79% of these were observed just once. Approximately 4% of the sample lies in the top ten.

The CDR3 covers 15 residues, taking in both the cysteine and the phenylalanine. Only the CDR3 DNA stays, 45 bases, in frame from base 1. After removal of 6 bases from V and 5 bases from J, the junction retains 4 bases not matched to a gene. Per the germline V gene, ENHRY is the CDR1 and SYGVKD is the CDR2. The source of this sequence is a human donor who received a COVID-19 vaccine. The V and J segments used are TRBV10-3 and TRBJ2-1, with TRBD2 matching 13 junction bases. Sample: CD4+ T cells from PBMCs cultured with HCoV-OC43 spike peptides, taken before COVID-19 vaccination. The sample's cell subset or site label, in plain terms: HCoV-OC43 spike overlapping peptide pool stimulation. Read as DNA, the sequence is TGTGCCATCAGCAGACTAGCGGGGGGTGACAATGAGCAGTTCTTC. Its protein reads: CAISRLAGGDNEQFF.